This TCR beta chain was identified in a study of identical twins. Findings and caveats of the study: Twin-shared out-of-frame alpha sequences showed excess low generation probability. A cross-sectional statistical analysis, not follow-up of the same donors, supported the conclusions.

The V and J ends lost 3 bases and 4 bases, in that order; junction bases with no gene match: 13. The CDR3 runs to 18 residues. Per the germline V gene, CDR1 is MDHEN and CDR2 is SYDVKM. As for this clonotype: Its antigen is still unknown.

In TCRdb, the 5' RACE reads were re-called with MiXCR into one record per CDR3 protein. Seen here are approximately 1.8 million distinct CDR3 sequences, under 35% observed once, and the top ten hold around 0.25%. Healthy Caucasians made up all donors. This clonotype originated in a newborn girl in good health. This chain connects TRBV28 to TRBJ1-4, with 8 bases matching TRBD1. The sample consisted of cord blood. The CDR3 DNA reads TGTGCCAGCAGTTTCATCGGACAGGGTAGACTTTTTAATGAAAAACTGTTTTTT. Translated, it gives CASSFIGQGRLFNEKLFF.